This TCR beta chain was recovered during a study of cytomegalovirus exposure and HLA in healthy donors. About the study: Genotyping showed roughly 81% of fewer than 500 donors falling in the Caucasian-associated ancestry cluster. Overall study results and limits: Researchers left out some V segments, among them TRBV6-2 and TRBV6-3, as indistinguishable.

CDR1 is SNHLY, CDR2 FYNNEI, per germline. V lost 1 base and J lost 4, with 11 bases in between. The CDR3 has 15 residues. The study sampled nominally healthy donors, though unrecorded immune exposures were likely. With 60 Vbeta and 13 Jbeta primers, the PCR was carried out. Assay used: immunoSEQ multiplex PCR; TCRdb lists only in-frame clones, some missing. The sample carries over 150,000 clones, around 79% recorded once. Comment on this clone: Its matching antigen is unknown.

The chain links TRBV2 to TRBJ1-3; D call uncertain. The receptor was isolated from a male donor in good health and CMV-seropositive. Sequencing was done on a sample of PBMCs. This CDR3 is CASSEGLGSGNTIYF. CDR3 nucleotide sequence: TGTGCCAGCAGTGAAGGGTTAGGGAGCGGAAACACCATATATTTT.